This T cell receptor (beta chain) was sequenced in a study of cytotoxic CD8 clonotypes in ibrutinib-treated CLL. Findings of the study overall: Rising at ibrutinib response, clonality subsequently fell back toward baseline at progression.

Concerning this clone itself: What it binds is unknown.

The CDR3 sequence is 12 residues long. CDR1 MDHEN and CDR2 SYDVKM come from the germline V gene. The ends were cut back, 3 bases at V and 6 bases at J, with 8 bases in the middle. The repertoire was sequenced with immunoSEQ multiplex PCR; TCRdb's copy has only in-frame clones and lacks some. This repertoire shows tens of thousands of clones, roughly 57% found once; its top ten account for about 33%. This chain connects TRBV28 to TRBJ1-1; D remains ambiguous. This clonotype was sampled from a human donor with chronic lymphocytic leukemia. The input for sequencing was PBMCs, taken after 12 months of ibrutinib treatment. In DNA form, the CDR3 reads TGTGCCAGCAGTTTTCGCGGGGCTGAAGCTTTCTTT. The encoded protein is CASSFRGAEAFF.